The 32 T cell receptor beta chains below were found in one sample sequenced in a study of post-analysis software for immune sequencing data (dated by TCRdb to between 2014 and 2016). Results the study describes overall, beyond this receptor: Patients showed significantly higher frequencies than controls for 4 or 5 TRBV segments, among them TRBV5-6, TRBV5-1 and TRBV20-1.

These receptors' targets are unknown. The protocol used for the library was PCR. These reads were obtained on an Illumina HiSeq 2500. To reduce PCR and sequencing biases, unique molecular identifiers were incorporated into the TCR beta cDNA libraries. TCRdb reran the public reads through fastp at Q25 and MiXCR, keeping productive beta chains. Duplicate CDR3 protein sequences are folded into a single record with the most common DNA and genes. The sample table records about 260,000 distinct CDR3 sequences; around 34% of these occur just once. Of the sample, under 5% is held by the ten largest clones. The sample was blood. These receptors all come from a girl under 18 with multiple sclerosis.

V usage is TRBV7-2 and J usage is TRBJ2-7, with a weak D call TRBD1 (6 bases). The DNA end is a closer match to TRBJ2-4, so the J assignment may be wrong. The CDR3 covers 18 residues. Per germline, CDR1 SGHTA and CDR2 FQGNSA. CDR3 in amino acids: CASSLDPTGTLAKNIQYF. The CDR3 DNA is TGTGCCAGCAGCTTAGACCCTACAGGGACCCTAGCCAAAAACATTCAGTACTTC.

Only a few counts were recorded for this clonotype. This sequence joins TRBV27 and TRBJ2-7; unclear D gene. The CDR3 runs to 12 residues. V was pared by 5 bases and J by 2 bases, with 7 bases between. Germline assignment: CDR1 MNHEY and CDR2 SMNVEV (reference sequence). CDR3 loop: CASSPGPYEQYF. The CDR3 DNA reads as TGTGCCAGCAGTCCAGGACCCTACGAGCAGTACTTC.

CDR3 sequence reads: CATLDKYNEQFF. The CDR3 DNA is TGTGCCACCCTCGACAAATACAATGAGCAGTTCTTC. The J gene is TRBJ2-1, the V gene TRBV10-3; D ambiguous. The CDR3 has 12 residues. V was cut by 10 bases and J by 4 bases, with 11 bases left in between. Germline V gene lookup returns CDR1 ENHRY and CDR2 SYGVKD.

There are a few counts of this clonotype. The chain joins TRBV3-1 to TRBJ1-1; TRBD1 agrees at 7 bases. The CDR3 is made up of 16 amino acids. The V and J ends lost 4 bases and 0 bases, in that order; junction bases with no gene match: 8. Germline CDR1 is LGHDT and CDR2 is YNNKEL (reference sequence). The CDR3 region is CASSLGQRRMNTEAFF. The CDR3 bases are TGTGCCAGCAGCCTGGGACAGCGCAGAATGAACACTGAAGCTTTCTTT.

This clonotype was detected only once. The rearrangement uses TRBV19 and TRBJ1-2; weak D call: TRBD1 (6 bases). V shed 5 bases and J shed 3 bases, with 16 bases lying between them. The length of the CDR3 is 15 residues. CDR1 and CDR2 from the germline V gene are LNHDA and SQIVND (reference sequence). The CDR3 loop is CASSVSRGAYYGYTF. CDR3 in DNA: TGTGCCAGTAGTGTTTCGCGGGGGGCATACTATGGCTACACCTTC.

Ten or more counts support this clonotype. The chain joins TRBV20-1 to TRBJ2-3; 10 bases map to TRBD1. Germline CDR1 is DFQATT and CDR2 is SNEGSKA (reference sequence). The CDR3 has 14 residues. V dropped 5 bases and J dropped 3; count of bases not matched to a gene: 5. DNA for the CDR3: TGCAGTGCTGAGGACAGGGGGTTGACAGATACGCAGTATTTT. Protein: CSAEDRGLTDTQYF.

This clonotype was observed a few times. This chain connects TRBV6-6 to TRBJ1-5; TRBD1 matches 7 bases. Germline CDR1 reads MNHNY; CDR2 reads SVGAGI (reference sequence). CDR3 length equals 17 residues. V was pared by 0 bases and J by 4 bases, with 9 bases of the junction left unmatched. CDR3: CASSYSARQGENQPQHF. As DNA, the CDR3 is TGTGCCAGCAGTTACTCGGCAAGACAGGGAGAGAATCAGCCCCAGCATTTT.

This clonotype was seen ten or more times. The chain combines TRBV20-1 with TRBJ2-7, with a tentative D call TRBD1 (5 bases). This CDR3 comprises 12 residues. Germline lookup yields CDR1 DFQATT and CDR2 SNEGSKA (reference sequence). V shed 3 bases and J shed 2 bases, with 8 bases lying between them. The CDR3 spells CSASPGPYEQYF. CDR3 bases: TGCAGTGCTAGTCCAGGGCCCTACGAGCAGTACTTC.

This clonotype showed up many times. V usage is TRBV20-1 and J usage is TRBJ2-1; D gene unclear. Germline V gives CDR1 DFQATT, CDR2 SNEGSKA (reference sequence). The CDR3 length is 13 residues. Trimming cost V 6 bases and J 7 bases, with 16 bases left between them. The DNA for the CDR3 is TGCAGTGCGAACGCCCCGAGCGAAAATGAGCAGTTCTTC. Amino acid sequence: CSANAPSENEQFF.

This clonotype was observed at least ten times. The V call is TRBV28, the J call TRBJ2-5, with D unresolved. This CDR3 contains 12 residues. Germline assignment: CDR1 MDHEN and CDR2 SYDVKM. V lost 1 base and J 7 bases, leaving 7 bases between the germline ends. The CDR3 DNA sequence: TGTGCCAGCAGTTTATTTCCCGGGACCCAGTACTTC. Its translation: CASSLFPGTQYF.

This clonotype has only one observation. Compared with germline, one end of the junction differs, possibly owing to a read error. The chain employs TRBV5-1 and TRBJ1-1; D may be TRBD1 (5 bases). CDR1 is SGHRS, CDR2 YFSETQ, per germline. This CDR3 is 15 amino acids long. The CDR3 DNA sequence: TGCGCCAGCAGCTTCGGTCTGACAGCCAACACTGGAGCTTTCTTT. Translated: CASSFGLTANTGAFF.

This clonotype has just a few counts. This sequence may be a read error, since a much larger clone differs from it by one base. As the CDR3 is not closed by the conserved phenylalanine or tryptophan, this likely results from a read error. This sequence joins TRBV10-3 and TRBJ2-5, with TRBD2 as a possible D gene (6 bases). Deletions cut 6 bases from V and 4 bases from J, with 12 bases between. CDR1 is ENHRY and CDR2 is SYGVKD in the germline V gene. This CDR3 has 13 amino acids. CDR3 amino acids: CAIRGVGGETQYC. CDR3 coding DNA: TGTGCCATCAGGGGAGTCGGGGGAGAGACCCAGTACTGC.

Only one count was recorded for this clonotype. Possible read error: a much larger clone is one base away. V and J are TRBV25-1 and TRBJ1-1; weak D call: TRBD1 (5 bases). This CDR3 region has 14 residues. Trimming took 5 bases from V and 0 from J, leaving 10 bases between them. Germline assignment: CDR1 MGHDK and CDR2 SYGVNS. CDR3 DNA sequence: TGTGCCAGCAGTATCGGGACGATGAACACTGAAGCTTTCTTT. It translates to CASSIGTMNTEAFF.

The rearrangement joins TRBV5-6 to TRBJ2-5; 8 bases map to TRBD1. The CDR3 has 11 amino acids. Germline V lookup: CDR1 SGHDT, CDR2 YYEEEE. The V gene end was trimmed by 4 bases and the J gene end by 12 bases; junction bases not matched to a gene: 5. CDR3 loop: CASSIGQGEYF. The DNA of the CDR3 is TGTGCCAGCAGCATAGGACAGGGAGAGTACTTC.

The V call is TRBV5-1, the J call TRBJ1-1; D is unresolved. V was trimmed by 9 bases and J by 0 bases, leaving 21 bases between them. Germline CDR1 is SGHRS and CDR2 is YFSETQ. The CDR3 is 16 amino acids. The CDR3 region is CATRLGGGNMNTEAFF. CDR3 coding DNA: TGCGCCACCAGGCTGGGCGGCGGAAACATGAACACTGAAGCTTTCTTT.

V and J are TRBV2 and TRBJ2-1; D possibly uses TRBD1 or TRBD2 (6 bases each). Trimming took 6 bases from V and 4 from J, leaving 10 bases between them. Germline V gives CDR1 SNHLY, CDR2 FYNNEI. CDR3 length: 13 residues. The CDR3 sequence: CASREGDYNEQFF. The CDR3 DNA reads TGTGCCAGCAGGGAGGGGGATTACAATGAGCAGTTCTTC.

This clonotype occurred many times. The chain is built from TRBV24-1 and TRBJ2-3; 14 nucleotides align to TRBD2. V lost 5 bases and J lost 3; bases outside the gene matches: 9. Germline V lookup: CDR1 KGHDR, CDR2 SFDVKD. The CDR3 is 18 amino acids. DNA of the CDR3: TGTGCCACCAGTGGTCCCAGACTAGCGGGAGGGCCTACAGATACGCAGTATTTT. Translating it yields CATSGPRLAGGPTDTQYF.

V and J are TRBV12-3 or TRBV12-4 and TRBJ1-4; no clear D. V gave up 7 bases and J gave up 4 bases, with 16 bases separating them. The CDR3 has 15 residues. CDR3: CASTPSLGNNEKLFF. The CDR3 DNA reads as TGTGCCAGCACCCCAAGTCTGGGGAATAATGAAAAACTGTTTTTT.

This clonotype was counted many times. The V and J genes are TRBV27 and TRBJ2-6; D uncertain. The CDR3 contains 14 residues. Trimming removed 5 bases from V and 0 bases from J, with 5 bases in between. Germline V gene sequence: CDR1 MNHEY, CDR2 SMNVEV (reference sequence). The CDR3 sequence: CASSLNSGANVLTF. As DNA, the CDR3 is TGTGCCAGCAGTCTAAACTCTGGGGCCAACGTCCTGACTTTC.

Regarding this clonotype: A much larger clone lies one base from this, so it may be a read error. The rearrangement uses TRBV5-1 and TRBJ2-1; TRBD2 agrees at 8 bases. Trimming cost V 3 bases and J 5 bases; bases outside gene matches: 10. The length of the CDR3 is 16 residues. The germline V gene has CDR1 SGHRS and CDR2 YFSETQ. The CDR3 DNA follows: TGCGCCAGCAGCTGGCATGTAGCGGGAATAGACAATGAGCAGTTCTTC. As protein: CASSWHVAGIDNEQFF.

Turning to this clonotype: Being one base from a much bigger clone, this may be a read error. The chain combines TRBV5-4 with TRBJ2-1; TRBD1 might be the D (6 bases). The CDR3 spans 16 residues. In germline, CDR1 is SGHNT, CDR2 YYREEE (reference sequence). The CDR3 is CASSLGVTGRAHEQVF. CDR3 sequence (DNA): TGTGCCAGCAGCTTGGGGGTGACAGGCCGGGCCCATGAGCAGGTCTTC.

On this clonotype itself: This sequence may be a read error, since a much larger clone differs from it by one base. For the CDR3, the DNA is TGCGCCAGCAGCCCAGTGCAGAGGGCAGGGACCCACAATGAGCAGTTCTTC. Protein sequence: CASSPVQRAGTHNEQFF. The rearrangement uses TRBV5-1 and TRBJ2-1, with D perhaps matching TRBD1 or TRBD2 (5 bases each). This CDR3 has 17 residues. CDR1 and CDR2 (germline): SGHRS, YFSETQ. V was cut by 4 bases and J by 5 bases, with 22 bases left in between. Drawing the rest from reference TRBV5-1 and TRBJ2-1, the complete variable domain is KAGVTQTPRYLIKTRGQQVTLSCSPISGHRSVSWYQQTPGQGLQFLFEYFSETQRNKGNFPGRFSGRQFSNSRSEMNVSTLELGDSALYLCASSPVQRAGTHNEQFFGPGTRLTVL.

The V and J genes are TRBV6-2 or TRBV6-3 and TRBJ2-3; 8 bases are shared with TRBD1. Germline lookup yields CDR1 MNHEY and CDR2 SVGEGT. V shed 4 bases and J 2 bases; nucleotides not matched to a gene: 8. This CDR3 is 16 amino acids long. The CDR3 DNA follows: TGTGCCAGCAGTTTAAGGACAGGGTTGGTCACAGATACGCAGTATTTT. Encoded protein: CASSLRTGLVTDTQYF.

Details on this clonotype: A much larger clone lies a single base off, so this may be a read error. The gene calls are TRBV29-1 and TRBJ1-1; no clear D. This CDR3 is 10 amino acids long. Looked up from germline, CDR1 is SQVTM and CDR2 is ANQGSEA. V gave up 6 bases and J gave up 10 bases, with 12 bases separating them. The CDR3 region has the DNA TGCAGCGTAGCCAAGTCGACAGCTTTCTTT. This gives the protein CSVAKSTAFF.

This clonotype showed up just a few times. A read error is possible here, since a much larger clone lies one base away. The CDR3 sequence is CASSAKTGTRYGYTF. The CDR3 DNA reads TGCGCCAGCAGCGCAAAGACCGGGACCCGATATGGCTACACCTTC. The gene calls are TRBV5-1 and TRBJ1-2; a weak D match, TRBD1 (5 bases). Trimming removed 4 bases at V and 5 bases at J, with 18 bases between. Germline V gives CDR1 SGHRS, CDR2 YFSETQ. This CDR3 is built from 15 residues.

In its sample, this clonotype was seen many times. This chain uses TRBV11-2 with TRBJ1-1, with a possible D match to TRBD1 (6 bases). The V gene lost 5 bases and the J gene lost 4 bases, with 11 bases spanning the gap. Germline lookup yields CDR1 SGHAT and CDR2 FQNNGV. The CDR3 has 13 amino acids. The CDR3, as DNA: TGTGCCAGCAGCAGGGGGTATGGCACTGAAGCTTTCTTT. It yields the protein CASSRGYGTEAFF.

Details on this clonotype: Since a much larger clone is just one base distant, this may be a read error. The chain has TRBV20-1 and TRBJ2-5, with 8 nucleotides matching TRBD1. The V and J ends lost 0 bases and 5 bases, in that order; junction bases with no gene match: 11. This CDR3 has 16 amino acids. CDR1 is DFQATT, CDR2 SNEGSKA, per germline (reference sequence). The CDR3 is CSARDRQGAFLETQYF. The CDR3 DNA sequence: TGCAGTGCTAGAGATCGGCAGGGGGCTTTTCTGGAGACCCAGTACTTC.

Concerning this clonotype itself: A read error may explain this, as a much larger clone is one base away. The CDR3 DNA reads as TGTGCCAGCAGCCCGGTCGACAATGAGCAGTACTTC. Translated, it gives CASSPVDNEQYF. The chain uses TRBV7-8 and TRBJ2-5; D unresolved. This CDR3 has 12 amino acids. The V end was cut by 5 bases, the J end by 11 bases, with 15 bases between. Germline assignment: CDR1 SGHVS and CDR2 FQNEAQ.

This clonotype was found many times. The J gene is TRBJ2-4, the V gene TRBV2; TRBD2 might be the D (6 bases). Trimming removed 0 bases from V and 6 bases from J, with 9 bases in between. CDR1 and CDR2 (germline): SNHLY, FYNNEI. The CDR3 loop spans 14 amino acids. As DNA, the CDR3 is TGTGCCAGCAGTGAAGCAGGGAGGAGAAACATTCAGTACTTC. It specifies CASSEAGRRNIQYF.

DNA for the CDR3: TGTGCCAGCAGCTCGTGGGAAGGCTCCCTTAATGAAAAACTGTTTTTT. Amino acids: CASSSWEGSLNEKLFF. This chain uses TRBV5-5 with TRBJ1-4; D unclear. From germline, CDR1 is SGHKS and CDR2 YYEKEE (reference sequence). Deletions cut 3 bases from V and 4 bases from J, with 16 bases between. The CDR3 length is 16 residues. The full variable domain, its missing parts supplied by reference TRBV5-5 and TRBJ1-4, is DAGVTQSPTHLIKTRGQQVTLRCSPISGHKSVSWYQQVLGQGPQFIFQYYEKEERGRGNFPDRFSARQFPNYSSELNVNALLLGDSALYLCASSSWEGSLNEKLFFGSGTQLSVL.

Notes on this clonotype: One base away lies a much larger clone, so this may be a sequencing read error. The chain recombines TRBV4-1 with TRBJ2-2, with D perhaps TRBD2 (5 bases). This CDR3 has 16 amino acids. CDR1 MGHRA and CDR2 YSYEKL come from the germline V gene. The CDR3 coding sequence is TGCGCCAGCAGCCAAGTTGACATGGGGATCACCGGGGAGCGGTTTTTT. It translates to CASSQVDMGITGERFF.

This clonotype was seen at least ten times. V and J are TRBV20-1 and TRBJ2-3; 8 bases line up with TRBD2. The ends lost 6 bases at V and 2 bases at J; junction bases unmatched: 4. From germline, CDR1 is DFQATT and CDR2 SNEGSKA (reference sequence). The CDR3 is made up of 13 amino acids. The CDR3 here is CSAVAGPTDTQYF. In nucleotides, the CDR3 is TGCAGTGCCGTAGCGGGGCCCACAGATACGCAGTATTTT.